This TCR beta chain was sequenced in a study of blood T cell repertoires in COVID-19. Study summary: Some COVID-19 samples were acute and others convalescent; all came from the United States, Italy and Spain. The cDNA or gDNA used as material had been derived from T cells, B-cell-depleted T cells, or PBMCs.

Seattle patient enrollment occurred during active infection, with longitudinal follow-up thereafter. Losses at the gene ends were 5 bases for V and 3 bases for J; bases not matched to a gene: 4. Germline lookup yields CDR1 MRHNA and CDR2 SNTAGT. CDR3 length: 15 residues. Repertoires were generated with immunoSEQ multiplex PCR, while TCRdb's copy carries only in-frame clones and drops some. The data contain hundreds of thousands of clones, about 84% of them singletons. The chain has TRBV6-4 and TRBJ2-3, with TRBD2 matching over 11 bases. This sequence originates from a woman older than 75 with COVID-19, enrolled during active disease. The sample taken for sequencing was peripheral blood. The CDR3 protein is CASSPLAGVTDTQYF. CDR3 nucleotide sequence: TGTGCCAGCAGTCCACTAGCGGGGGTTACAGATACGCAGTATTTT.